One and the same sample provided the 25 T cell receptor beta chains below, sequenced in a study of cytomegalovirus exposure and HLA in healthy donors. The study ran its PCR with 60 Vbeta and 13 Jbeta primers. Method: immunoSEQ multiplex PCR; TCRdb's copy keeps in-frame clones and lacks some. Here the sample spans some 140,000 clones, more than 70% being singletons. Sequencing was performed on PBMCs. The receptors here all came from a woman aged 25 to 45 in good health and CMV-seropositive.

J is TRBJ2-2 and V is TRBV30; TRBD1 matches 8 bases. Germline-derived CDR1 and CDR2 are GTSNPN and SVGIG (reference sequence). V trimming: 3 bases; J trimming: 6 bases; junction bases outside the gene matches: 9. This CDR3 comprises 15 residues. This CDR3 reads CAWSRGQGSSGELFF. DNA of the CDR3: TGTGCCTGGAGCCGAGGACAGGGTAGCTCCGGGGAGCTGTTTTTT. Full variable domain (missing parts from reference TRBV30 and TRBJ2-2): SQTIHQWPATLVQPVGSPLSLECTVEGTSNPNLYWYRQAAGRGLQLLFYSVGIGQISSEVPQNLSASRPQDRQFILSSKKLLLSDSGFYLCAWSRGQGSSGELFFGEGSRLTVL.

V and J are TRBV15 and TRBJ1-2; a weak D match, TRBD1 (6 bases). CDR3 size: 16 residues. The germline V gene has CDR1 LNHNV and CDR2 YYDKDF (reference sequence). Trimming took off 3 bases at V and 8 bases at J, with 22 bases between the two ends. The CDR3 spells CATSSRGSGVFWGYTF. Here the CDR3 DNA reads TGTGCCACCAGCAGTCGCGGCTCAGGGGTTTTCTGGGGCTACACCTTC.

The chain is built from TRBV9 and TRBJ1-2, with 11 bases fitting TRBD1. The germline V gene has CDR1 SGDLS and CDR2 YYNGEE. CDR3 size: 16 residues. J was trimmed by 2 bases and V by 3 bases; bases with no gene match: 6. The CDR3 sequence is CASSAAGTGGNYGYTF. DNA for the CDR3: TGTGCCAGCAGCGCGGCAGGGACAGGGGGAAACTATGGCTACACCTTC.

This chain connects TRBV7-9 to TRBJ2-7, with a weak D call TRBD2 (5 bases). The CDR3 runs to 13 residues. Between the trimmed V and J ends, which lost 0 bases and 5 bases, there was a span of 8 bases. Germline CDR1 reads SEHNR; CDR2 reads FQNEAQ (reference sequence). The CDR3 protein is CASSLAGVDEQYF. CDR3 bases: TGTGCCAGCAGCTTAGCGGGAGTAGACGAGCAGTACTTC.

The V and J genes are TRBV27 and TRBJ1-1; TRBD1 matches 8 bases. The CDR3 loop spans 14 amino acids. The J segment lost 5 bases and the V segment lost 2 bases, leaving 4 bases of the junction unmatched. Germline lookup yields CDR1 MNHEY and CDR2 SMNVEV (reference sequence). The CDR3 nucleotides read TGTGCCAGCAGTTTACGGACAGGGTTGACTGAAGCTTTCTTT. Its translation is CASSLRTGLTEAFF.

DNA for the CDR3: TGTGCCAGCACGAAGGGGCGGCACCAAGAGACCCAGTACTTC. Amino acid sequence: CASTKGRHQETQYF. J is TRBJ2-5 and V is TRBV9, with D tentatively TRBD1 (5 bases). The CDR3 consists of 14 residues. Germline CDR1 reads SGDLS; CDR2 reads YYNGEE. The V end was cut by 6 bases, the J end by 0 bases, with 12 bases between.

This chain links TRBV2 with TRBJ1-5, with D tentatively TRBD1 (5 bases). CDR3 length: 14 residues. Germline lookup yields CDR1 SNHLY and CDR2 FYNNEI. Trimming took off 5 bases at V and 2 bases at J, with 10 bases between the two ends. The CDR3 loop is CASSTDMGNQPQHF. CDR3 DNA sequence: TGTGCCAGCAGTACGGACATGGGCAATCAGCCCCAGCATTTT.

This chain uses TRBV27 with TRBJ1-2, with 7 positions matching TRBD1. The germline V gene has CDR1 MNHEY and CDR2 SMNVEV (reference sequence). This CDR3 has 12 residues. V was pared by 5 bases and J by 5 bases, with 2 bases of the junction left unmatched. The CDR3 spells CASSATGYGYTF. The CDR3 nucleotides are TGTGCCAGCAGTGCGACAGGGTATGGCTACACCTTC.

The table lists this clone with a few counts. V usage is TRBV23-1 and J usage is TRBJ2-1; 8 positions agree with TRBD2. TRBV23-1 is treated as an ORF (open reading frame) with a function not yet certain. The CDR3 loop spans 14 amino acids. V shed 6 bases and J 15 bases; nucleotides not matched to a gene: 16. The CDR3 nucleotides are TGCGCCAGCAGGGAGATGCTGCGGGAGGCTCTCAGGTTCTTC. It codes for CASREMLREALRFF.

The V call is TRBV18, the J call TRBJ1-2; D gene ambiguous. The CDR3 covers 12 residues. V lost 3 bases and J lost 8, with 10 bases in between. Germline V gene sequence: CDR1 KGHSH, CDR2 LQKENI. CDR3 protein: CASSPPSGGYTF. CDR3 in DNA: TGTGCCAGCTCACCTCCCTCGGGAGGCTACACCTTC.

The chain employs TRBV6-1 and TRBJ1-5; D gene uncertain. The CDR3 runs to 11 residues. CDR1 is MNHNS and CDR2 is SASEGT in the germline V gene. V lost 4 bases and J 4 bases, leaving 2 bases between the germline ends. CDR3 coding DNA: TGTGCCAGCAGTGCTAATCAGCCCCAGCATTTT. Protein: CASSANQPQHF.

The genes are TRBV29-1 and TRBJ2-7; the match to TRBD1 covers 8 bases. CDR3 size: 18 residues. Trimming at V came to 4 bases and at J to 0 bases, leaving 17 bases not matched to a gene. The V gene's germline CDR1 is SQVTM and CDR2 ANQGSEA. The CDR3 reads CSVAGIPAGDRYSYEQYF. In DNA form, the CDR3 reads TGCAGCGTTGCAGGGATTCCCGCAGGGGACAGGTACTCCTACGAGCAGTACTTC.

The chain is built from TRBV6-5 and TRBJ1-1; tentative D call: TRBD1 (6 bases). Trimming pared 5 bases from V and 8 bases from J, leaving 12 bases between. Germline V gene sequence: CDR1 MNHEY, CDR2 SVGAGI. This CDR3 is 12 amino acids long. The CDR3 DNA is TGTGCCAGCAGTCGCGACAGGCGGGAAGCTTTCTTT. Translating it yields CASSRDRREAFF.

This rearrangement joins TRBV7-9 to TRBJ1-1; no definite D call. CDR3 length equals 13 residues. Trimming pared 7 bases from V and 1 base from J, leaving 10 bases between. Germline V gene data show CDR1 as SEHNR and CDR2 as FQNEAQ (reference sequence). CDR3 protein: CASTPLGNTEAFF. The CDR3 DNA sequence: TGTGCCAGCACCCCCCTAGGGAACACTGAAGCTTTCTTT.

V usage is TRBV6-1 and J usage is TRBJ2-7, with unresolved D. V was pared by 5 bases and J by 3 bases, with 5 bases between. CDR3 length: 11 residues. Germline CDR1 and CDR2: MNHNS and SASEGT. Here the CDR3 DNA reads TGTGCCAGCAGTCGTATCTACGAGCAGTACTTC. Translated, it gives CASSRIYEQYF.

The V and J genes are TRBV9 and TRBJ1-1; 10 bases align to TRBD1. Germline trimming cut 3 bases from V and 11 bases from J; bases unmatched to any gene: 7. The length of the CDR3 is 13 residues. CDR1 is SGDLS, CDR2 YYNGEE, per germline. Written as DNA, the CDR3 is TGTGCCAGCAGCGCCCGGGACAGGGGAGACGCTTTCTTT. It codes for CASSARDRGDAFF.

The gene calls are TRBV6-5 and TRBJ2-7, with 8 bases fitting TRBD2. V trimming: 4 bases; J trimming: 5 bases; junction bases outside the gene matches: 13. CDR3 length: 16 amino acids. CDR1 is MNHEY and CDR2 is SVGAGI in the germline V gene. DNA of the CDR3: TGTGCCAGCAGTTCCTCCCTTTCACGGGGGGGAAACGAGCAGTACTTC. The encoded protein is CASSSSLSRGGNEQYF.

J is TRBJ2-7 and V is TRBV20-1; D unresolved. CDR1 is DFQATT and CDR2 is SNEGSKA in the germline V gene (reference sequence). This CDR3 has 10 amino acids. The V gene lost 5 bases and the J gene lost 3 bases, with 5 bases spanning the gap. The CDR3 region has the DNA TGCAGTGCTGTAGACTACGAGCAGTACTTC. Translated, it gives CSAVDYEQYF.

The chain carries TRBV9 and TRBJ2-2; weak D call: TRBD2 (7 bases). The germline V gene has CDR1 SGDLS and CDR2 YYNGEE. The CDR3 is 13 residues long. The V and J ends lost 5 bases and 7 bases respectively, with 12 bases between them. In DNA, the CDR3 is TGTGCCAGCAGTCGAGGGGGGGGCGGGGAGCTGTTTTTT. It is translated as CASSRGGGGELFF.

This chain connects TRBV20-1 to TRBJ2-3; 8 nucleotides match TRBD2. Germline CDR1 and CDR2: DFQATT and SNEGSKA (reference sequence). V was pared by 5 bases and J by 11 bases, with 6 bases of the junction left unmatched. CDR3 size: 11 residues. As DNA, the CDR3 is TGCAGTGCTCCGGACCGGGGGGGGCAGTATTTT. Translated: CSAPDRGGQYF.

V gene TRBV5-1 combines with J gene TRBJ1-1; 9 positions agree with TRBD1. Germline V gene lookup returns CDR1 SGHRS and CDR2 YFSETQ. V dropped 6 bases and J dropped 1; count of bases not matched to a gene: 7. The CDR3 loop spans 15 amino acids. The CDR3 sequence is CASTDPGQGNTEAFF. For the CDR3, the DNA is TGCGCCAGCACCGACCCGGGACAGGGGAACACTGAAGCTTTCTTT.

The chain uses TRBV28 and TRBJ1-3; D is ambiguous. This CDR3 region has 16 residues. CDR1 is MDHEN and CDR2 is SYDVKM in the germline V gene. V was shortened by 2 bases and J by 4 bases, with 15 bases between the two germline ends. The CDR3 DNA follows: TGTGCCAGCAGTTTAGCGTCTCCCTTAACGGGAAACACCATATATTTT. It specifies CASSLASPLTGNTIYF.

V is TRBV7-9 and J is TRBJ1-2, with 9 bases matching TRBD1. The CDR3 extends over 15 amino acids. Germline V lookup: CDR1 SEHNR, CDR2 FQNEAQ (reference sequence). The junction had 6 bases not matched to a gene; V was cut back by 4 bases and J by 3 bases. The CDR3 coding sequence is TGTGCCAGCAGCTCCACGGACAGGGGAGACTATGGCTACACCTTC. It codes for CASSSTDRGDYGYTF.

The gene calls are TRBV14 and TRBJ2-7; 9 bases agree with TRBD2. The CDR3 has 14 residues. The J segment lost 2 bases and the V segment lost 5 bases, leaving 4 bases of the junction unmatched. Germline CDR1 and CDR2: SGHDN and FVKESK. CDR3 in amino acids: CASSLAGVPYEQYF. The DNA for the CDR3 is TGTGCCAGCAGCTTAGCGGGGGTCCCCTACGAGCAGTACTTC.

The rearrangement joins TRBV5-1 to TRBJ1-1; 7 bases map to TRBD1. Germline CDR1 reads SGHRS; CDR2 reads YFSETQ. Germline trimming cut 0 bases from V and 0 bases from J; bases unmatched to any gene: 5. The CDR3 runs 16 residues. The CDR3 sequence: CASSLGRGSLNTEAFF. Written as DNA, the CDR3 is TGCGCCAGCAGCTTGGGCAGGGGGAGCCTGAACACTGAAGCTTTCTTT.